These 7 T cell receptor beta chains share one sample of origin, sequenced in a study of shared clonotypes between healthy human individuals. TCRdb's copy holds only in-frame clones and misses some; the assay was immunoSEQ multiplex PCR. The sample records approximately 440,000 clones, approximately 71% being singletons. What was sequenced was PBMCs. The receptor source for this set is a woman aged 40 to 50 in good health. Some clones in this sample may be carry-over from other donors' samples.

V gene TRBV7-2 combines with J gene TRBJ2-5, with TRBD2 identical over 12 bases. The V gene end was trimmed by 8 bases and the J gene end by 5 bases; junction bases not matched to a gene: 6. Germline V gives CDR1 SGHTA, CDR2 FQGNSA. This CDR3 has 14 amino acids. CDR3 loop: CASRRTSGTETQYF. The CDR3 DNA reads as TGTGCCAGCCGTCGGACTAGCGGGACCGAGACCCAGTACTTC.

The chain recombines TRBV4-1 with TRBJ2-3; D unresolved. The CDR3 covers 14 residues. The V gene's germline CDR1 is MGHRA and CDR2 YSYEKL. V was clipped by 0 bases and J by 8 bases, with 12 bases between them. CDR3 coding DNA: TGCGCCAGCAGCCAAGATTCTATTTCTTCTACGCAGTATTTT. Amino acid sequence: CASSQDSISSTQYF.

The chain links TRBV4-2 to TRBJ2-3, with a tentative D call TRBD2 (7 bases). The V gene lost 4 bases and the J gene lost 1 base, with 12 bases spanning the gap. CDR1 is LGHNA and CDR2 is YNFKEQ in the germline V gene. This CDR3 has 15 amino acids. The CDR3 DNA is TGTGCCAGCAGCCGGGGGCGGGAGCGCACAGATACGCAGTATTTT. Translation gives CASSRGRERTDTQYF.

There are a few counts of this clone. The chain joins TRBV27 to TRBJ1-4, with TRBD1 as a possible D gene (6 bases). CDR3 length: 12 residues. Trimming pared 6 bases from V and 6 bases from J, leaving 8 bases between. The germline V gene encodes CDR1 MNHEY and CDR2 SMNVEV (reference sequence). CDR3 in amino acids: CASSHRDEKLFF. CDR3 in DNA: TGTGCCAGCAGCCACAGGGATGAAAAACTGTTTTTT.

The chain employs TRBV12-5 and TRBJ1-1; possible D gene TRBD1, 5 bases. This CDR3 region has 15 residues. Germline CDR1 is LGHNT and CDR2 is FRNRAP. Trimming left V 0 bases short and J 3 bases short, with 11 bases between. CDR3 sequence: CASGLVVGRDTEAFF. CDR3 in DNA: TGTGCTAGTGGTTTGGTGGTGGGCAGGGACACTGAAGCTTTCTTT.

The chain employs TRBV28 and TRBJ1-2, with D possibly being TRBD1 (6 bases). The germline V gene has CDR1 MDHEN and CDR2 SYDVKM. This CDR3 spans 13 amino acids. V was trimmed by 4 bases and J by 5 bases, leaving 11 bases between them. The CDR3 region is CASSSGGLYGYTF. The CDR3 DNA follows: TGTGCCAGCAGTTCCGGGGGCTTATATGGCTACACCTTC.

The chain employs TRBV7-9 and TRBJ1-1; D might be TRBD1 (5 bases). This CDR3 comprises 14 residues. V was trimmed by 7 bases and J by 0 bases, leaving 12 bases between them. Germline-derived CDR1 and CDR2 are SEHNR and FQNEAQ (reference sequence). In nucleotides, the CDR3 is TGTGCCAGCACCAGGGTCTCCGTGAACACTGAAGCTTTCTTT. Protein product: CASTRVSVNTEAFF.